This entry concerns a single T cell receptor beta chain. The antigen remains unidentified. Using immunoSEQ multiplex PCR, the repertoire was profiled, and TCRdb retains in-frame clones only, with some absent. The profile shows 15,000 to 20,000 clones, 92% of them singletons. This entry is derived from a study of OX40 agonist ivuxolimab in advanced cancers. Study information: Ivuxolimab, an agonist antibody against OX40 (CD134), was given to patients. Earlier anti-PD-1, anti-PD-L1 or anti-CTLA-4 therapy was permitted; roughly 42% had received some.

The CDR3 consists of 13 residues. Germline V gene sequence: CDR1 SGHNT, CDR2 YENEEA. With 4 bases removed from V and 9 bases from J, the gap between germline ends came to 13 bases. Patients with a history of autoimmune disease or on systemic immunosuppression were excluded. Study-level results: Mean expanded clone counts were higher in CD8+ than CD4+ T cells.

The chain has TRBV11-3 and TRBJ2-1; D gene uncertain. The specimen was CD4+ or CD8+ T cells sorted from blood, collected in a trial of the OX40 agonist ivuxolimab. This receptor was obtained from an adult with an advanced solid tumor such as melanoma, head and neck, liver or kidney cancer. The CDR3: CASSYMGYAEQFF. DNA for the CDR3: TGTGCCAGCAGCTACATGGGGTACGCTGAGCAGTTCTTC.